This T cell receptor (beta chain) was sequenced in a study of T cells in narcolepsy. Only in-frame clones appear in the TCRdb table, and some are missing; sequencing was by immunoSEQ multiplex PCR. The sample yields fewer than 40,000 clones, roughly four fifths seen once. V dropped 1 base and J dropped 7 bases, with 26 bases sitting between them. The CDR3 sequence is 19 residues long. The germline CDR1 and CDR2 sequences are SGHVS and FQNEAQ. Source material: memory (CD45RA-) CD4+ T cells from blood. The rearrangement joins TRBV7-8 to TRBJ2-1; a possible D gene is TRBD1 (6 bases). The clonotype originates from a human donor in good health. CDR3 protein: CASSLGVTSGFLGGNEQFF. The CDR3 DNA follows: TGTGCCAGCAGCTTAGGCGTTACCTCTGGATTCTTAGGGGGAAATGAGCAGTTCTTC.